This TCR beta chain was sequenced during a study of CD8 T cells in Susac syndrome. RNA in amounts of about 0.5 to 1 ug was reverse transcribed with random hexamers. Amplification of TCR beta CDR3 across 54 Vbeta and 13 Jbeta was performed with immunoSEQ multiplex PCR. TCRdb independently ran MiXCR on the immunoSEQ multiplex PCR reads; one entry per CDR3 protein. In the table there are about 300,000 distinct CDR3 sequences, almost 85% of which are singletons. This clonotype was observed a single time. CDR3 length equals 14 residues. V dropped 7 bases and J dropped 7; count of bases not matched to a gene: 5. Germline-derived CDR1 and CDR2 are LNHDA and SQIVND (reference sequence).

The source of this sequence is a human donor with multiple sclerosis. The sequenced sample was CD8+ T cells from PBMCs. J is TRBJ2-3 and V is TRBV19; 13 bases line up with TRBD2. This chain's CDR3 is CASTWTSGSNTQYF. In nucleotides, the CDR3 is TGTGCCAGTACCTGGACTAGCGGGAGTAATACGCAGTATTTT. Based on the CDR3 plus reference TRBV19 and TRBJ2-3, the full variable domain is DGGITQSPKYLFRKEGQNVTLSCEQNLNHDAMYWYRQDPGQGLRLIYYSQIVNDFQKGDIAEGYSVSREKKESFPLTVTSAQKNPTAFYLCASTWTSGSNTQYFGPGTRLTVL.